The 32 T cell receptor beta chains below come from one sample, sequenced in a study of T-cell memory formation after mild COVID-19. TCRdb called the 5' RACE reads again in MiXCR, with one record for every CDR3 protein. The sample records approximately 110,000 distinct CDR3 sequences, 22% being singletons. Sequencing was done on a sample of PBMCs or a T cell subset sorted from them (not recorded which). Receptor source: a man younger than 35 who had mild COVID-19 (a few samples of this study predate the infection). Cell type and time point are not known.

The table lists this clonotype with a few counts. In nucleotides, the CDR3 is TGTGCCAGCAGCTTAAGCCCTGAAGCTTTCTTT. Amino acid sequence: CASSLSPEAFF. The rearrangement uses TRBV7-2 and TRBJ1-1; D not resolved. Trimming shortened V by 2 bases and J by 6 bases, and 4 bases separated the two germline ends. Looked up from germline, CDR1 is SGHTA and CDR2 is FQGNSA. The CDR3 has 11 amino acids.

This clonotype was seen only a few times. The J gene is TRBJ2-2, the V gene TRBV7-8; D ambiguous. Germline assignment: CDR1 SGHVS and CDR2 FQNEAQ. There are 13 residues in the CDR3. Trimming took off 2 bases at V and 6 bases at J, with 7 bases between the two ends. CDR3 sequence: CASSLPGPGELFF. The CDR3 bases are TGTGCCAGCAGCTTACCCGGCCCCGGGGAGCTGTTTTTT.

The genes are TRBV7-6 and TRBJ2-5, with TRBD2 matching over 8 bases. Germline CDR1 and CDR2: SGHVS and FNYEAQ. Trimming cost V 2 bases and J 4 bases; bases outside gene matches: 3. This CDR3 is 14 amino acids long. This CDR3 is CASSLSGLAETQYF. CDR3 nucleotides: TGTGCCAGCAGCTTATCAGGACTAGCAGAGACCCAGTACTTC.

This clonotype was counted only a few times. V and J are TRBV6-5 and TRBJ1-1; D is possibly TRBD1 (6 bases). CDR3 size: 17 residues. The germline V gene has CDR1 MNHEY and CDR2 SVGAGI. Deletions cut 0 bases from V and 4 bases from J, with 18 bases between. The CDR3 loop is CASSYSFGQGIATEAFF. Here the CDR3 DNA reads TGTGCCAGCAGTTACTCCTTCGGGCAGGGGATAGCCACTGAAGCTTTCTTT.

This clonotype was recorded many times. The CDR3 sequence is CASRAETGELFF. CDR3 coding DNA: TGTGCCAGCAGGGCTGAAACCGGGGAGCTGTTTTTT. The rearrangement joins TRBV12-3 or TRBV12-4 to TRBJ2-2; no reliable D call. CDR3 length: 12 residues. With 6 bases removed from V and 5 bases from J, the gap between germline ends came to 7 bases.

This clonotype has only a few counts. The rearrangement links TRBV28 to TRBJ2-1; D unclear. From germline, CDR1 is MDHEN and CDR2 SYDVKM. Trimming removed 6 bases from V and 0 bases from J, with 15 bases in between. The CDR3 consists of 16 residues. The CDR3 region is CASRPVAFFSYNEQFF. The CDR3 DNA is TGTGCCAGCAGACCCGTAGCTTTTTTCTCCTACAATGAGCAGTTCTTC.

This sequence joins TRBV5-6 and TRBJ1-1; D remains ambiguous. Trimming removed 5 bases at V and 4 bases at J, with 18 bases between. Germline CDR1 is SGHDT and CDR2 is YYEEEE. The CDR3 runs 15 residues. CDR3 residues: CASREGPFVVTEAFF. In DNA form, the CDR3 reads TGTGCCAGCAGGGAGGGTCCCTTTGTCGTCACTGAAGCTTTCTTT.

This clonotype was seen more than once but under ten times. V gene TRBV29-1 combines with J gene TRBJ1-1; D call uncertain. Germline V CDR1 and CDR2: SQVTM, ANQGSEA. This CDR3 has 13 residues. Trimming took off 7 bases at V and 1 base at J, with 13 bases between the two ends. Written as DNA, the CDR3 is TGCAGCGCCTGGCCGGGGTCGAACACTGAAGCTTTCTTT. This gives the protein CSAWPGSNTEAFF.

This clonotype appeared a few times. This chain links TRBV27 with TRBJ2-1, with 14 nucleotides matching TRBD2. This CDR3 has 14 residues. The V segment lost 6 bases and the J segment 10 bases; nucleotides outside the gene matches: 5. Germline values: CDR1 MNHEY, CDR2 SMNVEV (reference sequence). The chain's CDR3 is CASSGTSGGREQFF. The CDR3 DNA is TGTGCCAGCAGCGGGACTAGCGGGGGTCGGGAGCAGTTCTTC.

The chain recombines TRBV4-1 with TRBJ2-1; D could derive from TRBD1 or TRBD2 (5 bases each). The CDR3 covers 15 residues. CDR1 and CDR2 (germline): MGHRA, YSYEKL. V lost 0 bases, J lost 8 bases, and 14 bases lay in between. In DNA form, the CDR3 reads TGCGCCAGCAGCCAAGATCTCATGGGGGACGATGAGCAGTTCTTC. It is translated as CASSQDLMGDDEQFF.

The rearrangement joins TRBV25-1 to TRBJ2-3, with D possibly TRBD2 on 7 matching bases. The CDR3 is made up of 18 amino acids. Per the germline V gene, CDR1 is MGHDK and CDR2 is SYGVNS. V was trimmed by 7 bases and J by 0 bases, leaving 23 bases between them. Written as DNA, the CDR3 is TGTGCCAGCACCCCGGGGGCCCGACTAGCCGAAAGCACAGATACGCAGTATTTT. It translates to CASTPGARLAESTDTQYF.

The CDR3 loop reads CASSTGQGNTEAFF. CDR3 nucleotide sequence: TGCGCCAGCAGCACCGGACAGGGTAACACTGAAGCTTTCTTT. The chain combines TRBV5-1 with TRBJ1-1; 8 nucleotides match TRBD1. V dropped 4 bases and J dropped 2; count of bases not matched to a gene: 4. CDR3 size: 14 residues. Germline CDR1 and CDR2: SGHRS and YFSETQ.

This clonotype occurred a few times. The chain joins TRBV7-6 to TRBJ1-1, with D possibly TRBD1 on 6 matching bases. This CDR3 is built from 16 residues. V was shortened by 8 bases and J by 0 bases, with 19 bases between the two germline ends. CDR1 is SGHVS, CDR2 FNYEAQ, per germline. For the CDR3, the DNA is TGTGCCAGCTTCCTCGAGTTAAGGGGGGTGAACACTGAAGCTTTCTTT. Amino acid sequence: CASFLELRGVNTEAFF. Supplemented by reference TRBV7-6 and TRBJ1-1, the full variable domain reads GAGVSQSPRYKVTKRGQDVALRCDPISGHVSLYWYRQALGQGPEFLTYFNYEAQQDKSGLPNDRFSAERPEGSISTLTIQRTEQRDSAMYRCASFLELRGVNTEAFFGQGTRLTVV.

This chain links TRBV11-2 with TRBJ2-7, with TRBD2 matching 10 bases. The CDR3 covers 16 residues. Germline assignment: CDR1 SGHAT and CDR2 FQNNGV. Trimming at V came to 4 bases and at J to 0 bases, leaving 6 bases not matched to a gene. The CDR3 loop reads CASSSGTSASSYEQYF. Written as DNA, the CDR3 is TGTGCCAGCAGCTCAGGGACTAGCGCCAGCTCCTACGAGCAGTACTTC.

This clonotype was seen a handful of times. The CDR3 loop reads CATSRGADTQYF. CDR3 bases: TGTGCCACCAGTCGGGGAGCAGATACGCAGTATTTT. V and J are TRBV24-1 and TRBJ2-3; maybe TRBD2 (5 bases). CDR1 is KGHDR and CDR2 is SFDVKD in the germline V gene. Trimming removed 6 bases at V and 4 bases at J, with 7 bases between. The CDR3 length is 12 residues.

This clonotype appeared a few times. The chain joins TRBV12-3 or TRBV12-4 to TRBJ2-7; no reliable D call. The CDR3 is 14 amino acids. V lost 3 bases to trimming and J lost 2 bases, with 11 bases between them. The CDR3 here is CASSFAGPTYEQYF. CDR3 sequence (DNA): TGTGCCAGCAGTTTTGCAGGCCCGACCTACGAGCAGTACTTC.

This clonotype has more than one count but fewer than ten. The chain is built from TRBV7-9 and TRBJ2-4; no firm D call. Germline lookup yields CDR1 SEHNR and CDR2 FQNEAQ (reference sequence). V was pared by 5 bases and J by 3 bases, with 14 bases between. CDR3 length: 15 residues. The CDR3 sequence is CASSPGWGNKNIQYF. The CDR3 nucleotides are TGTGCCAGCAGCCCCGGGTGGGGAAACAAAAACATTCAGTACTTC.

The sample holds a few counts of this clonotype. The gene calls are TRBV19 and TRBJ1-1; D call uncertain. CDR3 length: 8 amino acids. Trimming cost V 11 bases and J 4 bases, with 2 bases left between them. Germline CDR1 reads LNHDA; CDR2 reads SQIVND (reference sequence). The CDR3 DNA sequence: TGTGCCGCCACTGAAGCTTTCTTT. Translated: CAATEAFF. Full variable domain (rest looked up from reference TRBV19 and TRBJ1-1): DGGITQSPKYLFRKEGQNVTLSCEQNLNHDAMYWYRQDPGQGLRLIYYSQIVNDFQKGDIAEGYSVSREKKESFPLTVTSAQKNPTAFYLCAATEAFFGQGTRLTVV.

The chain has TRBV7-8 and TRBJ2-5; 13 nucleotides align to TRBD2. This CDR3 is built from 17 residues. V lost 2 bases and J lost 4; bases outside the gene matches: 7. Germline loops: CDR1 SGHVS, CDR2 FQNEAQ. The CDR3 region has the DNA TGTGCCAGCAGCTTACCCAGACTAGCGGGGGGAGCAGAGACCCAGTACTTC. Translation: CASSLPRLAGGAETQYF.

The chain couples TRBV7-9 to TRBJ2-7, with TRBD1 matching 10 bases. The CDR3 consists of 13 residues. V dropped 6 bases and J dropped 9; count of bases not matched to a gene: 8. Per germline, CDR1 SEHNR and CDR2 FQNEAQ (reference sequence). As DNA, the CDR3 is TGTGCCAGCAGTCCCGGGACAGGGGTTCGGCAGTACGTC. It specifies CASSPGTGVRQYV.

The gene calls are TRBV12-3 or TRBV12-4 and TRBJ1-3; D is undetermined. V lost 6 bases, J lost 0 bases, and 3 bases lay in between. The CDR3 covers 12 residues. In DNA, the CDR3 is TGTGCCAGCAGGAGCTCTGGAAACACCATATATTTT. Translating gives CASRSSGNTIYF.

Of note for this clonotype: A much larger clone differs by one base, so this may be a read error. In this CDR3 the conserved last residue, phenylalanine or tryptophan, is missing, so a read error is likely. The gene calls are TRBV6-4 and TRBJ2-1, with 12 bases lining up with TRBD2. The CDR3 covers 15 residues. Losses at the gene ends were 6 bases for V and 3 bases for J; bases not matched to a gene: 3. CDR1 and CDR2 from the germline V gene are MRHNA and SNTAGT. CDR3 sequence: CASSPTSGGYNEQFI. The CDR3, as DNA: TGTGCCAGCAGCCCGACTAGCGGGGGCTACAATGAGCAGTTCATC.

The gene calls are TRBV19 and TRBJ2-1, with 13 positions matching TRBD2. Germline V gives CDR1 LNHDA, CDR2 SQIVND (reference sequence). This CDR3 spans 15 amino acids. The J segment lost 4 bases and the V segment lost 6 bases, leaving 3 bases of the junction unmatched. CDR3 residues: CASRSLAGGYNEQFF. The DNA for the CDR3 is TGTGCCAGTAGGTCACTAGCGGGGGGGTACAATGAGCAGTTCTTC.

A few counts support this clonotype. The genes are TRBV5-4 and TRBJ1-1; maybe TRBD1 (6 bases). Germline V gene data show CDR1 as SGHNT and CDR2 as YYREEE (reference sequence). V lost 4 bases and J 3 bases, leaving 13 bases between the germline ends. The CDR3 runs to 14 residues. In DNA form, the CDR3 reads TGTGCCAGCAGCCCCCTTACAGGGTACACTGAAGCTTTCTTT. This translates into CASSPLTGYTEAFF. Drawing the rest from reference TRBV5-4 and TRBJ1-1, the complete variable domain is ETGVTQSPTHLIKTRGQQVTLRCSSQSGHNTVSWYQQALGQGPQFIFQYYREEENGRGNFPPRFSGLQFPNYSSELNVNALELDDSALYLCASSPLTGYTEAFFGQGTRLTVV.

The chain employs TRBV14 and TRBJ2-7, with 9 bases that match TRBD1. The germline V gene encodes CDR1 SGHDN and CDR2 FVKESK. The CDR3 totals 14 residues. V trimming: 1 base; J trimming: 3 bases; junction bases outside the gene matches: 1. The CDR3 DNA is TGTGCCAGCAGCCAAGTGGACAGGGGCTACGAGCAGTACTTC. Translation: CASSQVDRGYEQYF.

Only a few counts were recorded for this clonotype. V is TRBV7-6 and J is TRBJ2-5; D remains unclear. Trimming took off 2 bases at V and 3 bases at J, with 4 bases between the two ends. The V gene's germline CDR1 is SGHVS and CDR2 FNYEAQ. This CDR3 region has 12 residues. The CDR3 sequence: CASSLMEETQYF. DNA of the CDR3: TGTGCCAGCAGCTTAATGGAAGAGACCCAGTACTTC. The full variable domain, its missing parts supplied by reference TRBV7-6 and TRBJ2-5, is GAGVSQSPRYKVTKRGQDVALRCDPISGHVSLYWYRQALGQGPEFLTYFNYEAQQDKSGLPNDRFSAERPEGSISTLTIQRTEQRDSAMYRCASSLMEETQYFGPGTRLLVL.

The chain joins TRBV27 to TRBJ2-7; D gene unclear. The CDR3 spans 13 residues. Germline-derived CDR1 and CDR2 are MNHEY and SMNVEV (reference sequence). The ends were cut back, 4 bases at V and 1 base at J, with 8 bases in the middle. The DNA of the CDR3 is TGTGCCAGCAGTTCAGGACGGTCCTACGAGCAGTACTTC. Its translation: CASSSGRSYEQYF.

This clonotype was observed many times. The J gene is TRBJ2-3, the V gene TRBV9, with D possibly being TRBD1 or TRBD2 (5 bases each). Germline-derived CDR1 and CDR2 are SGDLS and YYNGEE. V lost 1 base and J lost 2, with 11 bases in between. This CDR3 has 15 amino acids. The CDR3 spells CASSVSWGNTDTQYF. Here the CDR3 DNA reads TGTGCCAGCAGCGTATCCTGGGGGAACACAGATACGCAGTATTTT.

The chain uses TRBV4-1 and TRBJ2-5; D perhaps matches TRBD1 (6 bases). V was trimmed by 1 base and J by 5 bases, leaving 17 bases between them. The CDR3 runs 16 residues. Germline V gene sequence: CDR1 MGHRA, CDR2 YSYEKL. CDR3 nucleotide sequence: TGCGCCAGCAGCCAAGGGGTCGCAGGGGTAGTTGAGACCCAGTACTTC. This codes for CASSQGVAGVVETQYF.

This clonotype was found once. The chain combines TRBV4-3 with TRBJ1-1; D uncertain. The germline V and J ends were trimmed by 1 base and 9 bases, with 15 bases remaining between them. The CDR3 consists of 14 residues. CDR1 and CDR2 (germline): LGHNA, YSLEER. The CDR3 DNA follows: TGCGCCAGCAGCCAAGCTGGAACTCAGGCCAAAGCTTTCTTT. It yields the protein CASSQAGTQAKAFF.

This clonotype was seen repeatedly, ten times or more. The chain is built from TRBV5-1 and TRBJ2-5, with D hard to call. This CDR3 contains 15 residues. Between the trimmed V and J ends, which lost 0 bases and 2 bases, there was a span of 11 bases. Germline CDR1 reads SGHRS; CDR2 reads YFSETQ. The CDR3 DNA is TGCGCCAGCAGCTTGGGAGGCTTGCTACAAGAGACCCAGTACTTC. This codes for CASSLGGLLQETQYF.

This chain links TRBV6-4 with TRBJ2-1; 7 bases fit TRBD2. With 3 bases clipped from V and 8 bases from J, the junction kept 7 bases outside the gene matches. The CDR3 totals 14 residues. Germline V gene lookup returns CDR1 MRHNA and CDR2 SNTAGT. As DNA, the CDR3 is TGTGCCAGCAGTGATGGGGGGGAGGGCCATGAGCAGTTCTTC. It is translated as CASSDGGEGHEQFF.